This TCR beta chain was obtained from a study of a mutant IDH1 vaccine in newly diagnosed glioma. Whole-study context: Once 4-6 weeks had passed after radiotherapy alone, vaccination started, or it started with temozolomide cycles.

Concerning this clone itself: The target antigen is unknown.

Described time point: week 35, safety follow-up. What each vaccine dose contained was 300 ug of mutant IDH1 20-mer peptide, accompanied by topical imiquimod. CDR1 is SGHDT and CDR2 is YYEEEE in the germline V gene. Trimming stripped 3 bases from V and 4 bases from J, with 14 bases between. The CDR3 contains 14 residues. Study findings and constraints: Shifts in the top peripheral T cell clonotypes seemed unrelated to pseudoprogression.

Assay: immunoSEQ multiplex PCR; the TCRdb copy retains only in-frame clones and omits some. The table records 25,000 to 30,000 clones, about four fifths of them present only once. The chain employs TRBV5-6 and TRBJ2-7, with D perhaps TRBD1 (5 bases). Sequenced here: PBMCs, sampled from a glioma patient whose treatment included an IDH1 peptide vaccine. This receptor was taken from a man between 45 and 60 years old with glioma. The CDR3 sequence: CASSSDIEFYEQYF. CDR3 sequence (DNA): TGTGCCAGCAGCTCGGACATCGAATTTTACGAGCAGTACTTC.